This T cell receptor beta chain was recovered during a study of cytomegalovirus exposure and HLA in healthy donors. Trimming removed 5 bases from V and 8 bases from J, with 18 bases in between. Looked up from germline, CDR1 is LNHDA and CDR2 is SQIVND (reference sequence). The CDR3 is 15 residues long. The PCR ran on 60 Vbeta and 13 Jbeta primers. TCRdb keeps only in-frame clones here, not all; method: immunoSEQ multiplex PCR. The data contain approximately 100,000 clones, 50% to 65% of them singletons. The donors, nominally healthy at sampling, likely had unrecorded immune exposures. This chain uses TRBV19 with TRBJ1-4; D is undetermined. This receptor was taken from a man aged 25-45 years in good health and CMV-seropositive. Specimen: PBMCs. The CDR3 DNA reads as TGTGCCAGTAGTGATATTGGAAGTCTAGAAGAAAAACTGTTTTTT. Protein: CASSDIGSLEEKLFF. The full variable domain, rest sourced from reference TRBV19 and TRBJ1-4, is DGGITQSPKYLFRKEGQNVTLSCEQNLNHDAMYWYRQDPGQGLRLIYYSQIVNDFQKGDIAEGYSVSREKKESFPLTVTSAQKNPTAFYLCASSDIGSLEEKLFFGSGTQLSVL.